This T cell receptor (beta chain) came from a study of cytomegalovirus exposure and HLA in healthy donors. Study findings and constraints: Researchers left out some V segments, among them TRBV6-2 and TRBV6-3, as indistinguishable.

Details on this clone: Its antigen remains unidentified.

13 Jbeta primers and 60 Vbeta primers were used for the PCR. Only in-frame clones appear in the TCRdb table, and some are missing; sequencing was by immunoSEQ multiplex PCR. Of 150,000 to 250,000 clones in the sample, almost 85% were seen once. This CDR3 comprises 14 residues. The germline CDR1 and CDR2 sequences are GTSNPN and SVGIG (reference sequence). Trimming cost V 1 base and J 7 bases, with 14 bases left between them. This TCR derives from a woman aged 45 to 65 in good health and CMV-seronegative. The V and J genes are TRBV30 and TRBJ2-1; a possible D gene is TRBD2 (6 bases). The source material was PBMCs. CDR3 bases: TGTGCCTGGAGTGAGGTAGGGCTAGCGAATGAGCAGTTCTTC. Its translation: CAWSEVGLANEQFF.